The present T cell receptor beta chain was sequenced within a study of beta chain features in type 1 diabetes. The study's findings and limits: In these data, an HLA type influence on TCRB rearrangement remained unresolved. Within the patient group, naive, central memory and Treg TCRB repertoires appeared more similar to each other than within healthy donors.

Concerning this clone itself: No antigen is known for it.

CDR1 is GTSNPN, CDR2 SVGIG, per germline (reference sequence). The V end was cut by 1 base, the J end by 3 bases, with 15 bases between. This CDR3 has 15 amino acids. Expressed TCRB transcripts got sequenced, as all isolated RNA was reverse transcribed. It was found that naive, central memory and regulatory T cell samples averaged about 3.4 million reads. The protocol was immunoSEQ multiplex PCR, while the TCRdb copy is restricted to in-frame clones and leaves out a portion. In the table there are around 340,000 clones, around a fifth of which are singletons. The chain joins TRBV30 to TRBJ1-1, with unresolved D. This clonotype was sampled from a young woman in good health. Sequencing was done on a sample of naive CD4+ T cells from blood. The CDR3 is CAWSAWEARDTEAFF. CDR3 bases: TGTGCCTGGAGTGCCTGGGAGGCGAGGGACACTGAAGCTTTCTTT. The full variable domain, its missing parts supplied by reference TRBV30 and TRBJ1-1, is SQTIHQWPATLVQPVGSPLSLECTVEGTSNPNLYWYRQAAGRGLQLLFYSVGIGQISSEVPQNLSASRPQDRQFILSSKKLLLSDSGFYLCAWSAWEARDTEAFFGQGTRLTVV.